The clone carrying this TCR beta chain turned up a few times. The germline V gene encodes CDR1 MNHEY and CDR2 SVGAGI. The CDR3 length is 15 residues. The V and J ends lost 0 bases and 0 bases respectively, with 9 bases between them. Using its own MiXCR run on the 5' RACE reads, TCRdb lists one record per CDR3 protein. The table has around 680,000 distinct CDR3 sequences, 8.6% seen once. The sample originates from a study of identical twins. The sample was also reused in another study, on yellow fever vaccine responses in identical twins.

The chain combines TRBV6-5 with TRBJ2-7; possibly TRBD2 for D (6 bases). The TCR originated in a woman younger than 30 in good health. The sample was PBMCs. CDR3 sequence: CASSYSAGTSYEQYF. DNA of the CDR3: TGTGCCAGCAGTTACTCTGCGGGAACCTCCTACGAGCAGTACTTC.